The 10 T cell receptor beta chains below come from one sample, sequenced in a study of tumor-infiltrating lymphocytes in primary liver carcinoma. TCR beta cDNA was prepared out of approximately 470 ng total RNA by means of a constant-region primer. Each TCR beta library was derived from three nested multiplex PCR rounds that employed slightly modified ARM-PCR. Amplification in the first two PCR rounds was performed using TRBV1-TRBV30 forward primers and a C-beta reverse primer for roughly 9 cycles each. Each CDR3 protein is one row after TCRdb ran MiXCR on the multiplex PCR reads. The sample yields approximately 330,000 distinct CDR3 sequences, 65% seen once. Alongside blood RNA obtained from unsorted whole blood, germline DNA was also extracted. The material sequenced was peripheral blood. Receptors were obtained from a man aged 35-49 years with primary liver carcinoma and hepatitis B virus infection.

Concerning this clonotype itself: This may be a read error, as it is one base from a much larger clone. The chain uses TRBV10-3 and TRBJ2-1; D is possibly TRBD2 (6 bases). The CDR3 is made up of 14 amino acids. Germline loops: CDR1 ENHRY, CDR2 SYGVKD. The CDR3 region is CAFSELASVNEQFF. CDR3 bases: TGTGCCTTCAGTGAGTTGGCTAGCGTTAATGAGCAGTTCTTC.

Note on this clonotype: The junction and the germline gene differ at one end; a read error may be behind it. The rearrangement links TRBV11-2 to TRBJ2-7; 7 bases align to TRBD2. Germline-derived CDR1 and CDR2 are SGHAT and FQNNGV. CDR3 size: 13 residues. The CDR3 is CAGSLAHAGELYF. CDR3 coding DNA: TGTGCCGGCAGCTTAGCACACGCGGGGGAGCTGTACTTC.

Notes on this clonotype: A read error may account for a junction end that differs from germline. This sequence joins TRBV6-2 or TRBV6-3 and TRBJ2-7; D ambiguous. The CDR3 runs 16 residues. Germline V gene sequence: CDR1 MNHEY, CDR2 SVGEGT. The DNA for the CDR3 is TGTACCAGCAGTTTAAGCCGGAAGTGGGGCTCCTACGAGCAGTACTTC. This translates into CTSSLSRKWGSYEQYF.

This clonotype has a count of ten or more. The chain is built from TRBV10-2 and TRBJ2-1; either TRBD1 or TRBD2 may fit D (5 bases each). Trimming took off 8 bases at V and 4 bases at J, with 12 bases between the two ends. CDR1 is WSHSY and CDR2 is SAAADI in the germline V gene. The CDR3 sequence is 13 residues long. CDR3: CASRRDGYNEQFF. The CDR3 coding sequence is TGCGCCAGCCGACGGGACGGATACAATGAGCAGTTCTTC.

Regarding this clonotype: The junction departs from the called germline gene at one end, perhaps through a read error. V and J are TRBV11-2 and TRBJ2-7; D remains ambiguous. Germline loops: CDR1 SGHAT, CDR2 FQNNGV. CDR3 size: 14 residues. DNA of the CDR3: TGTGTCAGCAGCTTTAGTGTAAGGTCATACGAGCAGTACTTC. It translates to CVSSFSVRSYEQYF.

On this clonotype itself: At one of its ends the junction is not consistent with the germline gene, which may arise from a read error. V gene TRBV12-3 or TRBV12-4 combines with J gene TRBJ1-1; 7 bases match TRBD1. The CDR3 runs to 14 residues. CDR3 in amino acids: CVSSLTGTDTEAFF. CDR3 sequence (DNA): TGTGTCAGCAGCCTGACAGGGACGGACACTGAAGCTTTCTTT.

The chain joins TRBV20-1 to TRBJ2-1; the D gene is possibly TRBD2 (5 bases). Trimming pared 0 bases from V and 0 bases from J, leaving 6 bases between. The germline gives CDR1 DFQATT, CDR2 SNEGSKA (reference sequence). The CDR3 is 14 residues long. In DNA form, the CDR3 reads TGCAGTGCTAGAGACGGGATCTCCTACAATGAGCAGTTCTTC. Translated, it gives CSARDGISYNEQFF.

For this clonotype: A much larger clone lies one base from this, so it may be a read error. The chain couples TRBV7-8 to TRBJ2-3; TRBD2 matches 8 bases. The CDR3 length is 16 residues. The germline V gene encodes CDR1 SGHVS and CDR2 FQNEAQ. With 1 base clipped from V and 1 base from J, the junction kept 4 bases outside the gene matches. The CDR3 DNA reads TGTGCCAGCAGCTTAGTACGTAGCGGGGGCACAGATACGCAGTATTTT. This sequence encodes CASSLVRSGGTDTQYF. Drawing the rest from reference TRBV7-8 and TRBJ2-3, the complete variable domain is GAGVSQSPRYKVAKRGQDVALRCDPISGHVSLFWYQQALGQGPEFLTYFQNEAQLDKSGLPSDRFFAERPEGSVSTLKIQRTQQEDSAVYLCASSLVRSGGTDTQYFGPGTRLTVL.

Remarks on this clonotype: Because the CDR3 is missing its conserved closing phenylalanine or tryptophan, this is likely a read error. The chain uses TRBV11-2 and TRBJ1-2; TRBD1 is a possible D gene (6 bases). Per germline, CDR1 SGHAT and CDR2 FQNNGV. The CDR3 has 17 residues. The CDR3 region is CASNLVAGHTLGHGYTI. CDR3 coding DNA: TGTGCCAGCAACTTAGTAGCGGGACATACCTTAGGACATGGCTACACCATA.

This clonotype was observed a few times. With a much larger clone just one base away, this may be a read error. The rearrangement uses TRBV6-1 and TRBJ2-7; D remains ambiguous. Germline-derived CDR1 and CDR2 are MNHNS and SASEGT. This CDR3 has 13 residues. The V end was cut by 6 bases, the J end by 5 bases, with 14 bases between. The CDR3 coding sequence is TGTGCCAGCAGAGTGGTGGTCAACGACGAGCAGTACTTC. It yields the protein CASRVVVNDEQYF.